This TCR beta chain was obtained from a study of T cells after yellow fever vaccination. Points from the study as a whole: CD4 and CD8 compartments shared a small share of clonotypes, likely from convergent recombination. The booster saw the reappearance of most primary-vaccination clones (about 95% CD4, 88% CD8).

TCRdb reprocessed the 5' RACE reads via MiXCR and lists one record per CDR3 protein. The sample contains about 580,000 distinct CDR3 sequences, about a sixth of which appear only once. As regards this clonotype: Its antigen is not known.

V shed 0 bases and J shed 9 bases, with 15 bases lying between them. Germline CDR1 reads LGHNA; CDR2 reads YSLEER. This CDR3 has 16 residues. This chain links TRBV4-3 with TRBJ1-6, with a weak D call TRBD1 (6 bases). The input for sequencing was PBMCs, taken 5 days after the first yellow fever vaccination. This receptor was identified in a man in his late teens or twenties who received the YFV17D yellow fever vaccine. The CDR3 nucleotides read TGCGCCAGCAGCCAAGAAGGCATGATACAGGGTTCACCCCTCCACTTT. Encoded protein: CASSQEGMIQGSPLHF.